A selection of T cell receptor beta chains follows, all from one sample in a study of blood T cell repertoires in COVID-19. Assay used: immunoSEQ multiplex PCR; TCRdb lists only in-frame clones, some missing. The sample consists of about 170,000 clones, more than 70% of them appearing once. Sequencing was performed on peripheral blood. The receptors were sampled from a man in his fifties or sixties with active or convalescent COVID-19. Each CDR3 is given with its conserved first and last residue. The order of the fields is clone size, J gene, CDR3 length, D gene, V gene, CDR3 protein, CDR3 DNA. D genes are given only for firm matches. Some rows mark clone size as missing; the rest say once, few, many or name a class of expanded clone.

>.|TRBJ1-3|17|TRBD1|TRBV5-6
CASSSPPGTDSGNTIYF
TGTGCCAGCAGCAGTCCCCCAGGGACAGACTCTGGAAACACCATATATTTT
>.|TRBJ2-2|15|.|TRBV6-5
CASSLLTRYIGELFF
TGTGCCAGCAGTCTTCTGACTAGATATATCGGGGAGCTGTTTTTT
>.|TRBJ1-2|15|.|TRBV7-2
CASAPQGDSSYGYTF
TGTGCCAGCGCACCCCAGGGCGACAGTAGTTATGGCTACACCTTC
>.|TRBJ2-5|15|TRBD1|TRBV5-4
CASSSKGQGRKTQYF
TGTGCCAGCAGCTCCAAGGGACAGGGGAGGAAGACCCAGTACTTC
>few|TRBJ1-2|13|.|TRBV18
CASSPESYYGYTF
TGTGCCAGCTCACCAGAGAGTTACTATGGCTACACCTTC
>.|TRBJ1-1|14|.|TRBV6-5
CASSYSGGRAEAFF
TGTGCCAGCAGTTACTCCGGGGGAAGGGCTGAAGCTTTCTTT
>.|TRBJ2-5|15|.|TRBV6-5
CASSYSWGRQETQYF
TGTGCCAGCAGTTACTCGTGGGGCAGACAAGAGACCCAGTACTTC
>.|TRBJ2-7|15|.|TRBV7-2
CASSLGLAHTYEQYF
TGTGCCAGCAGCTTAGGGCTAGCGCATACCTACGAGCAGTACTTC
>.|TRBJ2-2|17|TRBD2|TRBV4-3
CASSQDSSGGLTGELFF
TGCGCCAGCAGCCAAGATTCTAGCGGGGGACTGACCGGGGAGCTGTTTTTT
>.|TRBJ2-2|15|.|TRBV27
CASSFLAANTGELFF
TGTGCCAGCAGTTTTCTAGCTGCGAACACCGGGGAGCTGTTTTTT
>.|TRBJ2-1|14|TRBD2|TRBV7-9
CASSTSGGANEQFF
TGTGCCAGCAGCACGAGCGGGGGGGCAAATGAGCAGTTCTTC
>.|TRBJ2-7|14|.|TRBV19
CASSIGDTPYEQYF
TGTGCCAGTAGTATTGGGGACACACCCTACGAGCAGTACTTC
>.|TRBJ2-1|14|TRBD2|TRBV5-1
CASSPGGGRGEQFF
TGCGCCAGCAGCCCGGGGGGAGGGCGTGGTGAGCAGTTCTTC
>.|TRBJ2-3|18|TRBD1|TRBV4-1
CASSQEGLRQGITDTQYF
TGCGCCAGCAGCCAAGAGGGGCTGCGACAGGGTATCACAGATACGCAGTATTTT
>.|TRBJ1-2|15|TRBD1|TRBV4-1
CADHLGTGLNYGYTF
TGCGCCGACCACCTTGGGACAGGGCTAAACTATGGCTACACCTTC
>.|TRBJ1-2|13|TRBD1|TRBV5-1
CASSVGQGNGYTF
TGCGCCAGCAGCGTTGGACAGGGTAATGGCTACACCTTC
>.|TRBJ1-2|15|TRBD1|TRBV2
CASSYRDRDHYGYTF
TGTGCCAGCAGTTACCGGGACAGGGATCACTATGGCTACACCTTC
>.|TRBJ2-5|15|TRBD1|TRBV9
CASSSGGAGGETQYF
TGTGCCAGCAGCTCAGGGGGCGCCGGCGGGGAGACCCAGTACTTC
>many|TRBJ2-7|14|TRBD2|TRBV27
CASSLAGGPYEQYF
TGTGCCAGCAGTCTAGCGGGGGGGCCCTACGAGCAGTACTTC
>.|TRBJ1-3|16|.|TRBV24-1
CATSDKDSRSGNTIYF
TGTGCCACCAGTGATAAGGACAGCCGCTCTGGAAACACCATATATTTT
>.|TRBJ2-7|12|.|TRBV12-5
CASGGTPYEQYF
TGTGCTAGTGGGGGGACTCCCTACGAGCAGTACTTC
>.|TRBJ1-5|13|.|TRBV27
CASSLFSDQPQHF
TGTGCCAGCAGTTTATTTAGCGATCAGCCCCAGCATTTT
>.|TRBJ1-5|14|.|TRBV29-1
CSVVSGALNQPQHF
TGCAGCGTTGTCTCCGGAGCCCTCAATCAGCCCCAGCATTTT
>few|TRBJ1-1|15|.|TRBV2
CASSDGRGYNTEAFF
TGTGCCAGCAGTGATGGCAGGGGCTACAACACTGAAGCTTTCTTT
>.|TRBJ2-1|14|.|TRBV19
CASSPQGTINEQFF
TGTGCCAGTAGTCCGCAGGGTACTATCAATGAGCAGTTCTTC
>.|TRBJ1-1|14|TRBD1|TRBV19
CASSIPGGATEAFF
TGTGCCAGTAGTATCCCAGGGGGCGCCACTGAAGCTTTCTTT
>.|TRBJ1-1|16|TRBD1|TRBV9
CASSVAGTGANTEAFF
TGTGCCAGCAGCGTAGCTGGGACAGGGGCAAACACTGAAGCTTTCTTT
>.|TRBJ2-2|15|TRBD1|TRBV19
CASSMGQANTGELFF
TGTGCCAGTAGTATGGGACAGGCGAACACCGGGGAGCTGTTTTTT
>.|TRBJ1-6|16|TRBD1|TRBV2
CASSAEGAAYNSPLHF
TGTGCCAGCAGTGCCGAGGGGGCCGCCTATAATTCACCCCTCCACTTT
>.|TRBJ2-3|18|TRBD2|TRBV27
CASSIGLAGGPRTDTQYF
TGTGCCAGCAGTATAGGACTAGCGGGGGGGCCACGCACAGATACGCAGTATTTT
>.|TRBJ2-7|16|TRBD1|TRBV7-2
CASSPLSGTGVWEQYF
TGTGCCAGCAGCCCACTGTCGGGGACAGGGGTTTGGGAGCAGTACTTC
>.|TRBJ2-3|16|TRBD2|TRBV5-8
CASSPGTSGSTDTQYF
TGTGCCAGCAGCCCTGGGACTAGCGGATCCACAGATACGCAGTATTTT
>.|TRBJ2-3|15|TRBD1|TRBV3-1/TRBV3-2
CASSQERQGRDTQYF
TGTGCCAGCAGCCAAGAGAGACAGGGAAGAGATACGCAGTATTTT
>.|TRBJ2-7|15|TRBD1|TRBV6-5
CASSYAPGQSYEQYF
TGTGCCAGCAGTTACGCTCCGGGACAGTCCTACGAGCAGTACTTC
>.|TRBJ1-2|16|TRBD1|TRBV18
CASSLARTGNIYGYTF
TGTGCCAGCTCACTCGCTAGGACAGGGAATATCTATGGCTACACCTTC
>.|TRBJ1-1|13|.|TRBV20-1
CSASKQGNTEAFF
TGCAGTGCTAGTAAACAGGGGAACACTGAAGCTTTCTTT
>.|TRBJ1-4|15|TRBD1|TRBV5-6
CASSRQGAGNEKLFF
TGTGCCAGCAGTCGTCAGGGGGCCGGTAATGAAAAACTGTTTTTT
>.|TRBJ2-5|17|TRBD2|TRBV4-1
CASSQLAGGPDQETQYF
TGCGCCAGCAGCCAACTAGCGGGGGGTCCTGATCAAGAGACCCAGTACTTC
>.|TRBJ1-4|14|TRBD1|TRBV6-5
CASSFGDRGQKLFF
TGTGCCAGCAGTTTCGGGGACAGGGGACAAAAACTGTTTTTT
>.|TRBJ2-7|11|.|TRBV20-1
CSASLLAEQYF
TGCAGTGCTAGTCTGTTAGCGGAGCAGTACTTC
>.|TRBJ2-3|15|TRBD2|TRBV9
CASSAAGGLADTQYF
TGTGCCAGCAGCGCAGCGGGAGGGCTTGCAGATACGCAGTATTTT
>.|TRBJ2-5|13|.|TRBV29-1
CSVGEATEETQYF
TGCAGCGTTGGGGAGGCTACAGAAGAGACCCAGTACTTC
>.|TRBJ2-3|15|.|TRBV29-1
CSVGGASGETDTQYF
TGCAGCGTTGGGGGGGCCAGCGGGGAGACAGATACGCAGTATTTT
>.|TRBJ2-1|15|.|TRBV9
CASSVELYYSDEQFF
TGTGCCAGCAGCGTAGAACTCTATTACTCCGATGAGCAGTTCTTC
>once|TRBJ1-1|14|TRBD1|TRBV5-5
CASSLGQGASEAFF
TGTGCCAGCAGCTTGGGCCAGGGGGCCTCTGAAGCTTTCTTT
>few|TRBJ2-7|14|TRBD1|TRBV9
CASSPGGTGNEQYF
TGTGCCAGCAGCCCAGGGGGGACAGGGAACGAGCAGTACTTC
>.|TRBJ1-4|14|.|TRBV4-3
CASSRENREGKLFF
TGCGCCAGCAGCCGAGAGAATCGGGAAGGAAAACTGTTTTTT
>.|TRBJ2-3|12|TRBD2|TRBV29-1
CSGRDYTDTQYF
TGCAGCGGTCGGGACTACACAGATACGCAGTATTTT
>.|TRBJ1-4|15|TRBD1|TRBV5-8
CASSQVTGGAEKLFF
TGTGCCAGCAGCCAAGTGACAGGGGGCGCAGAAAAACTGTTTTTT
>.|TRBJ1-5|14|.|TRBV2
CASSEETGDQPQHF
TGTGCCAGCAGTGAAGAAACAGGTGATCAGCCCCAGCATTTT